This entry lists 2 T cell receptor beta chains sequenced from one sample in a study of T cell responses to AZD1222 COVID-19 vaccine. Some clones are missing from TCRdb's copy, which holds only in-frame ones; the method was immunoSEQ multiplex PCR. The sample holds roughly 82,000 clones, about 85% seen once. The source was peripheral blood, collected on day 0 of AZD1222 vaccination. Receptor source: an adult in good health.

This chain joins TRBV3-1 (or the pseudogene TRBV3-2) and TRBJ1-2; D remains unclear. CDR1 is LGHDT and CDR2 is YNNKEL in the germline V gene (reference sequence). V lost 5 bases and J lost 4, with 11 bases in between. The CDR3 is 13 residues long. This CDR3 reads CASSGDPPYGYTF. The CDR3 region has the DNA TGTGCCAGCAGCGGCGACCCCCCCTATGGCTACACCTTC.

V and J are TRBV5-4 and TRBJ1-2; TRBD1 might be the D (6 bases). With 4 bases removed from V and 5 bases from J, the gap between germline ends came to 18 bases. This CDR3 contains 15 residues. Germline V lookup: CDR1 SGHNT, CDR2 YYREEE (reference sequence). The CDR3 region has the DNA TGTGCCAGCAGCCGAACCGGGACACAGACTTATGGCTACACCTTC. It translates to CASSRTGTQTYGYTF.